This note documents a single T cell receptor beta chain sequence. The source of the sample is a study of blood T cell repertoires in COVID-19. Study details: Collection of acute and convalescent COVID-19 samples took place in the United States, Italy and Spain.

In the study's own analysis: Amplification of reference gene primers was used by the study to estimate nucleated cell counts. Assay: immunoSEQ multiplex PCR; the TCRdb copy retains only in-frame clones and omits some. V, J and clone size derive from that table, while D and trimming were established from the DNA sequence. Among approximately 300,000 clones listed, nearly 90% were seen once. V lost 0 bases, J lost 7 bases, and 7 bases lay in between. The CDR3 spans 14 residues. Germline CDR1 reads SGHTA; CDR2 reads FQGTGA. All enrollees were about 18 to 90 years old and from fewer than 30 US areas. Participant reports of clinical history set cohort assignment.

The J gene is TRBJ1-6, the V gene TRBV7-3; D call uncertain. The TCR was taken from a woman aged 30 to 39 who had recovered from COVID-19. What was sequenced was PBMCs or T cells enriched from blood (not recorded which). CDR3 in amino acids: CASSLTRGNSPLHF. CDR3 nucleotides: TGTGCCAGCAGCTTAACCCGCGGAAATTCACCCCTCCACTTT.